Detailed here is one TCR beta chain. Its antigen has not been determined. No much larger clone exists at a distance of one base, and base qualities are not known. The sequencing machine was an Illumina NovaSeq 6000. TCRalpha and TCRbeta cDNA libraries were built by 5'RACE with constant-segment primers, adding sample barcodes and unique molecular identifiers. Trizol reagent was used to extract RNA from every sample. Libraries were amplified in two PCR steps, with a second sample barcode and Illumina TruSeq adapters added in the second step. Sequencing of the libraries was done on an Illumina NovaSeq, producing 2 x 150 bp paired-end reads. The study's own analysis went as follows. With migec v1.2.7, reads were demultiplexed and then collapsed into UMI-guided consensus sequences. Using mixcr v2.1.11, UMI consensuses were aligned to TRA and TRB V and J templates and then assembled into clonotypes. Clonotypes were classified as expanded or contracted when called significant by both edgeR and NoisET, with noise models trained on biological replicates. For edgeR calls, the cutoffs were a false discovery rate-adjusted p below 0.01 and a log2 fold-change threshold of 1. PCA with hierarchical clustering of max-normalized trajectories of the 1000 most abundant clonotypes was used as exploratory dynamics analysis. Each responding clone was given a CD4 or CD8 phenotype based on the CD4+ and CD8+ repertoires, which had been sequenced separately. TCRdb handled the public reads itself, with Q25 trimming in fastp and clone calling in MiXCR, and kept productive beta chains. Here each entry gathers all rows of one CDR3 protein and keeps the most common genes and DNA. In this record, the V and J calls reflect TCRdb's handling and not the investigators' own analysis. A total of 550,000 to 700,000 distinct CDR3 sequences appear in this sample, around 17% of them only once. The ten biggest clones cover around 11% of the sample.

Ficoll-Paque density gradient centrifugation was used to isolate PBMCs. Trimming leaves V shorter by 5 bases and J shorter by 4 bases, with the junction holding 7 bases beyond the gene matches. CDR3 length: 15 amino acids, cysteine to phenylalanine. Left in the record is the CDR3 DNA by itself, 45 bases read in frame from the first base. CDR1 and CDR2 are drawn from the germline V gene: KGHDR, SFDVKD. This specimen belongs to a study of T-cell memory formation after mild COVID-19 (dated by TCRdb to about 2021). For the wider study: TCR sequence clusters from the two donors were found to be largely donor specific. T-cell clones expanding and contracting after mild COVID-19 in two donors were tracked by longitudinal TCRalpha and TCRbeta repertoire sequencing. The cohort comprised two young, previously healthy adult volunteers, one female and one male.

Study-wide conclusions, independent of this receptor: Some responding clones were detected in pre-infection memory, suggesting pre-existing cross-reactive memory T cells joined the SARS-CoV-2 response. SARS-CoV-2 specificity was not confirmed for the second-wave clones peaking on day 37. Contracting CD4+ clones appeared mostly in the CM and EM memory subsets, whereas CD8+ clones were enriched in EMRA. Clones that contracted from day 15 to 85 showed balanced CD4/CD8 phenotypes, whereas a second wave of clones that expanded from day 15 to 37 leaned towards CD4+. The study covered only a couple of mild cases, and larger cohorts including severe cases with pre-infection samples were considered necessary.

Here the chain combines TRBV24-1 and TRBJ2-5; TRBD1 fits 9 bases in the junction. Material: PBMCs or a T cell subset sorted from them (not recorded which). The sequence derives from an adult woman who had mild COVID-19 (a few samples of this study predate the infection). The sample titles of this study are shuffled in the database, so cell type and time point are left out; the donor was told from shared clones. The DNA sequence follows: TGTGCCACCAGTGGAGCCGGGACAGGGCTAGAGACCCAGTACTTC. It translates to CATSGAGTGLETQYF.